This T cell receptor beta chain is drawn from a study of early T cells in non-severe SARS-CoV-2 infection. Turning to the study itself: The input, bulk RNA from unsorted whole blood, was sequenced, and chains were unpaired.

The TCR library protocol was used to attach unique molecular identifiers. These identifiers were attached to individual cDNA molecules. MiXCR, run by TCRdb on the 5' RACE reads, gives a single entry per CDR3 protein. Of over 60,000 distinct CDR3 sequences in the sample, about 9.4% were seen once. The CDR3 covers 15 residues. Trimming at V came to 3 bases and at J to 4 bases, leaving 5 bases not matched to a gene. Germline lookup yields CDR1 SGDLS and CDR2 YYNGEE. The TCR originated in an adult who was a healthcare worker with PCR-confirmed SARS-CoV-2 infection or an uninfected control (not recorded which). Sequenced here: whole blood, sampled at baseline. The chain employs TRBV9 and TRBJ2-7; 12 bases agree with TRBD2. CDR3: CASSGRTSGEYEQYF. CDR3 DNA: TGTGCCAGCAGCGGCAGGACTAGCGGGGAATACGAGCAGTACTTC.